These T cell receptor beta chains were read from a single sample in a study of cytomegalovirus exposure and HLA in healthy donors. The table came from immunoSEQ multiplex PCR; TCRdb's copy has only in-frame clones and leaves some out. The table records under 250,000 clones, about 87% of them present only once. Sequences were obtained from PBMCs. These receptors were taken from a man in his late teens or twenties in good health and CMV-seronegative. The CDR3 runs from the conserved cysteine through the conserved F or W. D genes are given only for firm matches. Clone size is shown for a subset of rows, as once, few, many or a class of expanded clone.

clone_size d_call j_call v_call cdr3_nt cdr3_aa
NA NA TRBJ1-3 TRBV7-9 TGTGCCAGCAGCTCGCCGGGACAATACTCTGGAAACACCATATATTTT CASSSPGQYSGNTIYF
NA TRBD2 TRBJ2-7 TRBV7-2 TGTGCCAGCAGCCGCGGGGGGACAAAGTCTTCCTACGAGCAGTACTTC CASSRGGTKSSYEQYF
NA NA TRBJ2-1 TRBV18 TGTGCCAGCTCAGATGGATTTGGCGGTTATGAGCAGTTCTTC CASSDGFGGYEQFF
NA TRBD2 TRBJ2-3 TRBV30 TGTGCCTGCTATCGACTAGCGGGAGATACGCAGTATTTT CACYRLAGDTQYF
NA NA TRBJ1-5 TRBV28 TGTGCCAGCAGTTTCTTCTCTCAGGGCAATCAGCCCCAGCATTTT CASSFFSQGNQPQHF
NA NA TRBJ1-1 TRBV11-2 TGTGCCAGCAGCCCCATCGGACAGACCAGAACTAACACTGAAGCTTTCTTT CASSPIGQTRTNTEAFF
once NA TRBJ2-7 TRBV28 TGTGCCAGCAACCCTCTGCTCGGTAACGCCTACGAGCAGTACTTC CASNPLLGNAYEQYF
NA NA TRBJ2-7 TRBV6-5 TGTGCCAGCAGTTCCGTTCGGAGCTCCTACGAGCAGTACTTC CASSSVRSSYEQYF
NA NA TRBJ1-6 TRBV15 TGTGCCACCAGCGTTCGCTCAACCGGCGGTTCACCCCTCCACTTT CATSVRSTGGSPLHF
NA NA TRBJ2-7 TRBV27 TGTGCCAGCAGTTTTTCCCTCGGCGAGCGAACTGACTACGAGCAGTACTTC CASSFSLGERTDYEQYF
NA NA TRBJ2-1 TRBV15 TGTGCCACCAGCAGAGGGAGTATTTTCGATGAGCAGTTCTTC CATSRGSIFDEQFF
NA TRBD2 TRBJ2-5 TRBV7-2 TGTGCCAGCAGCTTCCAGCGGGGACAAGAGACCCAGTACTTC CASSFQRGQETQYF
NA NA TRBJ1-6 TRBV10-2 TGCGCCAGCTCCTTTGGCAGGGTTGGGGATTCACCCCTCCACTTT CASSFGRVGDSPLHF
NA TRBD2 TRBJ2-7 TRBV5-1 TGCGCCAGCAGCTTGTCTTTCGGCGGGAGGGCCCTCAACGAGCAGTACTTC CASSLSFGGRALNEQYF
NA NA TRBJ2-7 TRBV5-1 TGCGCCAGCAGCTTGTTAGGGAGTTCCTACGAGCAGTACTTC CASSLLGSSYEQYF
NA NA TRBJ2-4 TRBV27 TGTGCCAGCACCCCGGAGGGTGCTTTAGCCAAAAACATTCAGTACTTC CASTPEGALAKNIQYF
NA TRBD2 TRBJ2-5 TRBV7-6 TGTGCCAGCAGCCCCGGGGGAGCGGGAACTGAGACCCAGTACTTC CASSPGGAGTETQYF
NA NA TRBJ2-7 TRBV20-1 TGCAGCTCAGCCCAAGGGAGCGAGCAGTACTTC CSSAQGSEQYF
few NA TRBJ1-2 TRBV4-1 TGCGCCAGCAGCCAAGATGCAGGGGTCCCCTATGGCTACACCTTC CASSQDAGVPYGYTF
NA NA TRBJ1-2 TRBV4-3 TGCGCCAGCAGCCAAGACCGAGACTACACCTTC CASSQDRDYTF
NA TRBD1 TRBJ1-5 TRBV30 TGTGCCTGGAGTGCTGGACAGGGAAATCAGCCCCAGCATTTT CAWSAGQGNQPQHF
NA NA TRBJ1-1 TRBV4-3 TGCGCCAGCAGCCCCCTGAGGGAGGGACTGCCTTTCTTT CASSPLREGLPFF
NA NA TRBJ2-2 TRBV13 TGTGCCAGCAGCTTCGGGTTCGGGGAGCTGTTTTTT CASSFGFGELFF
NA TRBD1 TRBJ1-2 TRBV18 TGTGCCAGCTCACCTCCCATGGGGGGACAGGGGAGCTATGGCTACACCTTC CASSPPMGGQGSYGYTF
once TRBD2 TRBJ2-1 TRBV7-2 TGTGCCAGCAGCTTATGGGATCCGGGACTAGCGGACTACAATGAGCAGTTCTTC CASSLWDPGLADYNEQFF
NA TRBD1 TRBJ1-2 TRBV7-9 TGTGCCAGCAGCCTGACAGGGGACAACTATGGCTACACCTTC CASSLTGDNYGYTF
NA NA TRBJ2-7 TRBV12-1 TGTGCCAGCAGCTTTGAGGGGACTAGTCGATACGAGCAGTACTTC CASSFEGTSRYEQYF
NA TRBD1 TRBJ1-2 TRBV28 TGTGCCAGCATCAGGACAGGGGTCTATGGCTACACCTTC CASIRTGVYGYTF
NA NA TRBJ1-1 TRBV7-7 TGTGCTAGCAGCTTAGAGGGACTCACTGAAGCTTTCTTT CASSLEGLTEAFF
NA NA TRBJ2-7 TRBV28 TGTGCCAGCAGTCTGACCGGGAACTCCTACGAGCAGTACTTC CASSLTGNSYEQYF
NA NA TRBJ2-1 TRBV12-5 TGTGCTAGTGGTTTGGTAGGTGGAGGGCCGAAAAATGAGCAGTTCTTC CASGLVGGGPKNEQFF
NA TRBD1 TRBJ2-3 TRBV2 TGTGCCATACGGGACAGGCTCACAGATACGCAGTATTTT CAIRDRLTDTQYF
few NA TRBJ1-1 TRBV7-3 TGTGCCAGCAGCCCCTCCAGCGGGAACACTGAAGCTTTCTTT CASSPSSGNTEAFF
NA TRBD2 TRBJ2-7 TRBV27 TGTGCCAGCAGTTCGACTAGCGGGAGTTACGAGCAGTACTTC CASSSTSGSYEQYF
NA TRBD2 TRBJ2-2 TRBV4-3 TGCGCCAGCAGCAGACTAGCGGGGGTAAACGTAGGGGAGCTGTTTTTT CASSRLAGVNVGELFF
NA NA TRBJ2-2 TRBV7-2 TGTGCCAGCAGCCCAACAGCGAACACCGGGGAGCTGTTTTTT CASSPTANTGELFF
NA TRBD2 TRBJ2-1 TRBV9 TGTGCCAGCAGCCTACCGACTAGCGGGAGTTACAATGAGCAGTTCTTC CASSLPTSGSYNEQFF
NA NA TRBJ1-2 TRBV7-9 TGTGCCAGCAGCTTTCTGACTCCGGGCAGGGGTGATGGCTACACCTTC CASSFLTPGRGDGYTF
NA NA TRBJ2-3 TRBV5-6 TGTGCCAGCAGCTTGAGCTATACGCAGTATTTT CASSLSYTQYF
NA NA TRBJ2-7 TRBV6-5 TGTGCCAGCAGTTATGGGGCAGGGGTGGCTTACGAGCAGTACTTC CASSYGAGVAYEQYF
NA TRBD2 TRBJ2-2 TRBV5-4 TGTGCCAGCAGCCGGGCTAGCGGGGTGAACACCGGGGAGCTGTTTTTT CASSRASGVNTGELFF
NA TRBD2 TRBJ2-3 TRBV10-1 TGCGCCAGCAGTCTAGCGGGGGGCACAGATACGCAGTATTTT CASSLAGGTDTQYF
NA NA TRBJ2-1 TRBV12-5 TGTGCTAGTGGTTTGGACCTCGGCTCCTACAATGAGCAGTTCTTC CASGLDLGSYNEQFF
NA NA TRBJ2-3 TRBV7-2 TGTGCCAGCAGCTTAGGGCTTGCGGGCACAGATACGCAGTATTTT CASSLGLAGTDTQYF
once NA TRBJ2-7 TRBV12-1 TGTGCCAGCAGCTTTAACAGACCAATCTCATACGAGCAGTACTTC CASSFNRPISYEQYF
NA NA TRBJ1-6 TRBV11-2 TGTGCCAGCAGCTTAGGGACAGTCGTCTCACCCCTCCACTTT CASSLGTVVSPLHF
NA TRBD1 TRBJ2-7 TRBV2 TGTGCCAGCAGGATCGACAGGGGAGAATACGAGCAGTACTTC CASRIDRGEYEQYF
NA NA TRBJ1-2 TRBV6-5 TGTGCCAGCAGTTACTCTGTGGAGGGTGGCTACACCTTC CASSYSVEGGYTF
NA NA TRBJ2-7 TRBV10-3 TGTGCCATCAGTGATGCAGGGTACGAGCAGTACTTC CAISDAGYEQYF
NA NA TRBJ2-3 TRBV6-6 TGTGCCAGCACGTGGGAGGGCACAGATACGCAGTATTTT CASTWEGTDTQYF
NA NA TRBJ2-5 TRBV5-6 TGTGCCAGCAGCTTCATCCAACTAGGATTGGAGACCCAGTACTTC CASSFIQLGLETQYF
NA TRBD2 TRBJ2-3 TRBV27 TGTGCTTCCTGGGGGACTAGCGAATTTACGCAGTATTTT CASWGTSEFTQYF
NA TRBD1 TRBJ1-1 TRBV27 TGTGCCAGCACCCCGACAGGGGGATATATGACCACTGAAGCTTTCTTT CASTPTGGYMTTEAFF
NA TRBD2 TRBJ2-7 TRBV9 TGTGCCAGCAGCGTCGGGACTAACCAATACGAGCAGTACTTC CASSVGTNQYEQYF
NA NA TRBJ2-4 TRBV4-3 TGCGCCAGCAGCCAAGGGTGGCAGGTGAAAGACATTCAGTACTTC CASSQGWQVKDIQYF
NA NA TRBJ2-1 TRBV23-1 TGCGCCAGCGGGGCCGGAGAGCAGTTCTTC CASGAGEQFF